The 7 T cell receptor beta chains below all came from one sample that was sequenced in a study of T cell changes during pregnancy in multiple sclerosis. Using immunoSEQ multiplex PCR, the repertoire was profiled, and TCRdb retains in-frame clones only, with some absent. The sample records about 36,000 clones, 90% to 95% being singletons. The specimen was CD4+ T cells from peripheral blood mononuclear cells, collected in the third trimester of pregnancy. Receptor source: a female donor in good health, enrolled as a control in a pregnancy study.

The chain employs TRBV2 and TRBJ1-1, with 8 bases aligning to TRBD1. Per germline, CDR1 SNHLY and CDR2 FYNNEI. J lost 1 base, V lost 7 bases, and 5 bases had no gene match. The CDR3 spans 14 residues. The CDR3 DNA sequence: TGTGCCAGCACGTGGACAGGGAAGAACACTGAAGCTTTCTTT. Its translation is CASTWTGKNTEAFF.

This CDR3 reads CASSLKRGPLGNEQFF. CDR3 DNA sequence: TGTGCCAGCAGCTTAAAGAGGGGGCCCTTGGGCAATGAGCAGTTCTTC. The rearrangement links TRBV11-1 to TRBJ2-1, with 7 positions matching TRBD1. The CDR3 spans 16 residues. Germline lookup yields CDR1 SGHAT and CDR2 FQDESV (reference sequence). Unmatched junction bases numbered 10, after V lost 2 bases and J lost 6 bases.

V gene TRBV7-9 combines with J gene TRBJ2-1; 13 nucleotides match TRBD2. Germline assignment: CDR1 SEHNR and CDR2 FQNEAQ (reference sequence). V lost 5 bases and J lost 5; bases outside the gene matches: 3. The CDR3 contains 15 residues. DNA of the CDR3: TGTGCCAGCAGCCCCGGGACTAGCGGGGACAATGAGCAGTTCTTC. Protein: CASSPGTSGDNEQFF. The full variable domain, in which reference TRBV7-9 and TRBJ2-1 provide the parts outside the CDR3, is DTGVSQNPRHKITKRGQNVTFRCDPISEHNRLYWYRQTLGQGPEFLTYFQNEAQLEKSRLLSDRFSAERPKGSFSTLEIQRTEQGDSAMYLCASSPGTSGDNEQFFGPGTRLTVL.

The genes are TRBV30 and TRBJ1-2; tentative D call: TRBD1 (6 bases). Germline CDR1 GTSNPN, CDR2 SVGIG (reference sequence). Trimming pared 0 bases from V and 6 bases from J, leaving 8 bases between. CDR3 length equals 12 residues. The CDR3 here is CAWSVRGNGYTF. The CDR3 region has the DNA TGTGCCTGGAGTGTGAGGGGGAATGGCTACACCTTC.

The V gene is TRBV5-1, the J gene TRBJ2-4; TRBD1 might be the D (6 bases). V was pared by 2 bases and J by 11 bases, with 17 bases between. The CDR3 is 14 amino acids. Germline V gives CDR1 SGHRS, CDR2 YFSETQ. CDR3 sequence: CASSLGDTLPVQYF. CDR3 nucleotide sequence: TGCGCCAGCAGCTTAGGGGACACTTTACCCGTTCAGTACTTC.

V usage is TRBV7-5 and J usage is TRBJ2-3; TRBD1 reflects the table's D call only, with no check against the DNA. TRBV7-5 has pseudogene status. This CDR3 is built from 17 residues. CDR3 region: CARSLGVHGWGVDTQYF. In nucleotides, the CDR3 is TGTGCCAGAAGCTTAGGGGTGCACGGGTGGGGCGTAGATACGCAGTATTTT.

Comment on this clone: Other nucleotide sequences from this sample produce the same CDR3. The CDR3 bases are TGTGCCAGCAGCTTAGTAACTAGCGGGGCGGAGACCCAGTACTTC. This sequence encodes CASSLVTSGAETQYF. The J gene is TRBJ2-5, the V gene TRBV7-9; TRBD2 matches 10 bases. The CDR3 runs to 15 residues. Trimming at V came to 1 base and at J to 5 bases, leaving 4 bases not matched to a gene. Germline CDR1 and CDR2: SEHNR and FQNEAQ (reference sequence).